This entry lists 18 T cell receptor beta chains sequenced from one sample in a study of OX40 agonist ivuxolimab in advanced cancers. Repertoires were generated with immunoSEQ multiplex PCR, while TCRdb's copy carries only in-frame clones and drops some. This sample has over 30,000 clones; roughly three quarters occur once, and the top ten carry about a fifth. The material was CD4+ or CD8+ T cells sorted from blood, obtained in a trial of the OX40 agonist ivuxolimab. The receptors were gathered from an adult with an advanced solid tumor such as melanoma, head and neck, liver or kidney cancer.

This rearrangement joins TRBV10-1 to TRBJ2-5, with 10 bases identical to TRBD2. CDR1 WNHNN and CDR2 SYGVQD come from the germline V gene (reference sequence). V lost 4 bases to trimming and J lost 9 bases; unmatched junction nucleotides: 5. The CDR3 contains 13 residues. The CDR3 DNA is TGCGCCAGCAGTGTCCAGCGGGAGGGGGCCCAGTACTTC. It encodes CASSVQREGAQYF.

The V and J genes are TRBV19 and TRBJ2-3; D possibly matches TRBD1 or TRBD2 (6 bases each). V was clipped by 7 bases and J by 5 bases, with 16 bases between them. CDR1 is LNHDA and CDR2 is SQIVND in the germline V gene (reference sequence). This CDR3 has 14 residues. The chain's CDR3 is CASTPRGVRDTQYF. In DNA, the CDR3 is TGTGCCAGTACCCCGAGGGGGGTAAGAGATACGCAGTATTTT.

J is TRBJ1-6 and V is TRBV6-1; D might be TRBD1 (5 bases). Germline V gene lookup returns CDR1 MNHNS and CDR2 SASEGT. The CDR3 is 13 residues long. V dropped 5 bases and J dropped 11 bases, with 13 bases sitting between them. The CDR3 spells CASSLGTQPPLHF. The CDR3, as DNA: TGTGCCAGCAGTCTGGGGACCCAACCACCCCTCCACTTT.

In its sample, this clone was seen a few times. The genes are TRBV7-2 and TRBJ1-2, with D possibly matching TRBD1 (6 bases). Trimming cost V 5 bases and J 14 bases, with 21 bases left between them. Germline V gene lookup returns CDR1 SGHTA and CDR2 FQGNSA. The CDR3 spans 13 residues. The CDR3 DNA sequence: TGTGCCAGCAGCCCGGGGGGGGCAGGGCAAGGAACCTTC. It yields the protein CASSPGGAGQGTF.

J is TRBJ1-4 and V is TRBV5-8; 9 bases match TRBD1. J lost 8 bases, V lost 7 bases, and 12 bases had no gene match. Germline CDR1 reads SGHTS; CDR2 reads YDEGEE. CDR3 length equals 15 residues. The CDR3 protein is CASRPLQGAVEKLFF. CDR3 nucleotide sequence: TGTGCCAGCCGGCCGCTACAGGGGGCGGTGGAAAAACTGTTTTTT.

This chain uses TRBV7-2 with TRBJ2-1; maybe TRBD1 (6 bases). Germline assignment: CDR1 SGHTA and CDR2 FQGNSA. The CDR3 contains 14 residues. V dropped 8 bases and J dropped 8 bases, with 19 bases sitting between them. The CDR3 sequence: CASGSPGVGDEQFF. As DNA, the CDR3 is TGTGCCAGCGGGTCCCCAGGGGTGGGGGATGAGCAGTTCTTC.

The rearrangement joins TRBV10-3 to TRBJ2-7; D is unresolved. Germline values: CDR1 ENHRY, CDR2 SYGVKD. V lost 5 bases to trimming and J lost 0 bases, with 14 bases between them. The CDR3 sequence is 15 residues long. This CDR3 is CAISHSAASSYEQYF. The CDR3 nucleotides read TGTGCCATCAGTCATTCGGCCGCTAGCTCCTACGAGCAGTACTTC.

V is TRBV19 and J is TRBJ2-6, with unresolved D. The CDR3 length is 18 residues. V lost 1 base and J 0 bases, leaving 13 bases between the germline ends. Germline loops: CDR1 LNHDA, CDR2 SQIVND (reference sequence). The CDR3, as DNA: TGTGCCAGTAGTATAGCTCTACCGAGAGTCTCTGGGGCCAACGTCCTGACTTTC. Translated: CASSIALPRVSGANVLTF.

This clone was recorded only once. This chain joins TRBV9 and TRBJ1-1, with a tentative D call TRBD1 (6 bases). The CDR3 loop spans 15 amino acids. Trimming took off 0 bases at V and 5 bases at J, with 14 bases between the two ends. From germline, CDR1 is SGDLS and CDR2 YYNGEE. The CDR3, as DNA: TGTGCCAGCAGCGTAGAGGTCGGAAGGGGGACTGAAGCTTTCTTT. The encoded protein is CASSVEVGRGTEAFF.

V and J are TRBV29-1 and TRBJ2-1; TRBD1 matches at 8 bases. The CDR3 loop spans 14 amino acids. Germline V gene data show CDR1 as SQVTM and CDR2 as ANQGSEA. The junction had 13 bases not matched to a gene; V was cut back by 7 bases and J by 8 bases. The CDR3 coding sequence is TGCAGCGCCTACCCGGGGGCAGGGGGCGATGAGCAGTTCTTC. Protein: CSAYPGAGGDEQFF.

This clone occurred a few times. The V and J genes are TRBV7-2 and TRBJ2-7; 7 nucleotides align to TRBD2. V dropped 5 bases and J dropped 2; count of bases not matched to a gene: 12. Germline V CDR1 and CDR2: SGHTA, FQGNSA. The CDR3 is 16 amino acids. DNA of the CDR3: TGTGCCAGCAGCCGGGAGACTAGCTTAATCGCCTACGAGCAGTACTTC. This translates into CASSRETSLIAYEQYF. Full variable domain (rest looked up from reference TRBV7-2 and TRBJ2-7): GAGVSQSPSNKVTEKGKDVELRCDPISGHTALYWYRQSLGQGLEFLIYFQGNSAPDKSGLPSDRFSAERTGGSVSTLTIQRTQQEDSAVYLCASSRETSLIAYEQYFGPGTRLTVT.

The table lists this clone with a few counts. This chain uses TRBV6-6 with TRBJ2-1; 11 nucleotides match TRBD2. This CDR3 has 15 residues. J gave up 7 bases and V 3 bases, and 5 bases lay outside the gene matches. CDR1 and CDR2 from the germline V gene are MNHNY and SVGAGI (reference sequence). CDR3 sequence: CASSYLAGGRNEQFF. In DNA, the CDR3 is TGTGCCAGCAGTTATTTAGCGGGAGGGCGGAATGAGCAGTTCTTC.

The chain couples TRBV4-2 to TRBJ2-1; D unresolved. Germline-derived CDR1 and CDR2 are LGHNA and YNFKEQ. The CDR3 runs 15 residues. The ends were cut back, 0 bases at V and 2 bases at J, with 8 bases in the middle. CDR3 amino acids: CASSQEPSTYNEQFF. In DNA, the CDR3 is TGTGCCAGCAGCCAAGAGCCCTCTACCTACAATGAGCAGTTCTTC.

Points on this clone: This sample includes further DNA sequences coding for the same CDR3. This chain uses TRBV18 with TRBJ2-3; unclear D gene. The CDR3 extends over 12 amino acids. The germline CDR1 and CDR2 sequences are KGHSH and LQKENI. V lost 3 bases and J lost 0, with 1 base in between. CDR3 coding DNA: TGTGCCAGCTCACCGAGCACAGATACGCAGTATTTT. This codes for CASSPSTDTQYF.

This clone appeared a few times. CDR3 sequence (DNA): TGTGCCAGCAGCCCCCAGAGCAATCAGCCCCAGCATTTT. Translated: CASSPQSNQPQHF. The rearrangement links TRBV2 to TRBJ1-5; unclear D gene. Trimming stripped 6 bases from V and 1 base from J, with 7 bases between. The V gene's germline CDR1 is SNHLY and CDR2 FYNNEI. The CDR3 runs 13 residues.

The gene calls are TRBV30 and TRBJ1-1; TRBD1 might be the D (5 bases). This CDR3 has 16 residues. V lost 5 bases and J lost 3, with 22 bases in between. CDR1 and CDR2 (germline): GTSNPN, SVGIG (reference sequence). The CDR3: CAWFNRFPRRYTEAFF. As DNA, the CDR3 is TGTGCCTGGTTCAACAGGTTCCCGCGCCGGTACACTGAAGCTTTCTTT.

V and J are TRBV7-6 and TRBJ2-1, with D uncertain. There are 14 residues in the CDR3. Germline CDR1 is SGHVS and CDR2 is FNYEAQ. V shed 1 base and J shed 8 bases, with 12 bases lying between them. The CDR3 bases are TGTGCCAGCAGCTTAGGGGCGGCAATCGATGAGCAGTTCTTC. Its protein is CASSLGAAIDEQFF.

The chain combines TRBV18 with TRBJ1-5, with D possibly TRBD1 on 6 matching bases. V dropped 6 bases and J dropped 5 bases, with 14 bases sitting between them. The CDR3 is made up of 14 amino acids. Germline V gives CDR1 KGHSH, CDR2 LQKENI. Here the CDR3 reads CASSGRGGDQPQHF. The CDR3 nucleotides read TGTGCCAGCTCTGGCAGGGGTGGGGATCAGCCCCAGCATTTT.